These 32 T cell receptor beta chains share one sample of origin, sequenced in a study of blood T cell repertoires in COVID-19. Sequencing used immunoSEQ multiplex PCR; TCRdb keeps in-frame clones, though not all of them. The sample has around 80,000 clones, 82% seen once. The material sequenced was peripheral blood. The receptor set was obtained from a man aged 80 or over with acute or convalescent COVID-19.

The chain joins TRBV29-1 to TRBJ1-2, with a possible D match to TRBD1 (6 bases). CDR1 and CDR2 (germline): SQVTM, ANQGSEA. This CDR3 contains 15 residues. V was cut by 4 bases and J by 0 bases, with 15 bases left in between. The CDR3 region has the DNA TGCAGCGTTGCGTTAGGGACAACTTCTAACTATGGCTACACCTTC. It is translated as CSVALGTTSNYGYTF.

The rearrangement uses TRBV15 and TRBJ1-2; 9 bases are shared with TRBD1. The V segment lost 0 bases and the J segment 4 bases; nucleotides outside the gene matches: 3. This CDR3 comprises 15 residues. Germline V gene lookup returns CDR1 LNHNV and CDR2 YYDKDF (reference sequence). The CDR3 nucleotides read TGTGCCACCAGCAGAGACCGGGACAGGGTCTATGGCTACACCTTC. Protein sequence: CATSRDRDRVYGYTF.

This chain connects TRBV11-2 to TRBJ1-1; a possible D gene is TRBD1 (5 bases). This CDR3 is built from 14 residues. Trimming removed 5 bases at V and 7 bases at J, with 17 bases between. Germline CDR1 reads SGHAT; CDR2 reads FQNNGV. CDR3 sequence reads: CASSRGRDYGEAFF. The CDR3 region has the DNA TGTGCCAGCAGCAGGGGCAGGGATTATGGTGAAGCTTTCTTT.

This clone was seen at least ten times. The V call is TRBV18, the J call TRBJ1-6; D is ambiguous. This CDR3 spans 14 amino acids. Germline V gene sequence: CDR1 KGHSH, CDR2 LQKENI. V lost 5 bases, J lost 7 bases, and 12 bases lay in between. The CDR3 loop reads CASSALGSNSPLHF. CDR3 nucleotides: TGTGCCAGCTCAGCTCTCGGTTCCAATTCACCCCTCCACTTT.

This chain joins TRBV3-1 (or the pseudogene TRBV3-2) and TRBJ2-5; 7 nucleotides align to TRBD1. The CDR3 runs 14 residues. V lost 1 base and J lost 3; bases outside the gene matches: 2. Germline V lookup: CDR1 LGHDT, CDR2 YNNKEL (reference sequence). In nucleotides, the CDR3 is TGTGCCAGCAGCCAAGTGGACAGGAAAGAGACCCAGTACTTC. It translates to CASSQVDRKETQYF.

The chain recombines TRBV7-2 with TRBJ1-1; 9 nucleotides align to TRBD1. This CDR3 has 16 amino acids. Losses at the gene ends were 6 bases for V and 2 bases for J; bases not matched to a gene: 10. Germline CDR1 SGHTA, CDR2 FQGNSA. The CDR3 DNA reads as TGTGCCAGCAGTCAAACAGGGGGCGCTTATAACACTGAAGCTTTCTTT. Its protein product is CASSQTGGAYNTEAFF.

The genes are TRBV5-1 and TRBJ1-1, with a weak D call TRBD1 (5 bases). The CDR3 consists of 17 residues. V shed 1 base and J shed 0 bases, with 16 bases lying between them. Germline V gene data show CDR1 as SGHRS and CDR2 as YFSETQ. The CDR3 protein is CASSLWGTGSMNTEAFF. CDR3 nucleotides: TGCGCCAGCAGCTTGTGGGGGACTGGCTCAATGAACACTGAAGCTTTCTTT.

This clone showed up just once. V and J are TRBV6-5 and TRBJ2-3; 7 nucleotides agree with TRBD1. The CDR3 contains 13 residues. Germline CDR1 reads MNHEY; CDR2 reads SVGAGI. V shed 7 bases, J shed 3 bases, and the junction held 4 bases outside the gene matches. The CDR3 sequence: CASTLDRTDTQYF. The CDR3, as DNA: TGTGCCAGCACCCTGGACAGGACAGATACGCAGTATTTT.

The V gene is TRBV3-1 (or the pseudogene TRBV3-2), the J gene TRBJ2-1; possibly TRBD1 for D (6 bases). The CDR3 is 13 amino acids. With 2 bases removed from V and 6 bases from J, the gap between germline ends came to 8 bases. Germline V gives CDR1 LGHDT, CDR2 YNNKEL (reference sequence). DNA of the CDR3: TGTGCCAGCAGCCAACGGGACATCAATGAGCAGTTCTTC. This gives the protein CASSQRDINEQFF.

The table lists this clone with a count of one. J is TRBJ2-7 and V is TRBV19; D unresolved. Trimming cost V 5 bases and J 2 bases, with 16 bases left between them. Germline CDR1 reads LNHDA; CDR2 reads SQIVND (reference sequence). The CDR3 length is 15 residues. The CDR3 loop is CASSVQAYGPYEQYF. The CDR3 DNA reads TGTGCCAGTAGTGTGCAGGCATATGGCCCCTACGAGCAGTACTTC.

This clone was picked up a small number of times. The rearrangement uses TRBV10-3 and TRBJ1-3, with no clear D. Trimming pared 2 bases from V and 4 bases from J, leaving 9 bases between. This CDR3 has 14 residues. Germline V CDR1 and CDR2: ENHRY, SYGVKD. CDR3 protein: CAISEGGLGNTIYF. CDR3 sequence (DNA): TGTGCCATCAGTGAGGGAGGACTCGGAAACACCATATATTTT.

This chain's CDR3 is CASSKEGTGASVGDTEAFF. The CDR3 bases are TGTGCCAGCAGCAAAGAAGGCACAGGGGCCTCCGTAGGGGACACTGAAGCTTTCTTT. The chain links TRBV21-1 to TRBJ1-1; the table's D call of TRBD1 was not tested on the DNA. TRBV21-1 is labeled a pseudogene. This CDR3 comprises 19 residues.

V is TRBV28 and J is TRBJ2-6; D remains ambiguous. V lost 6 bases to trimming and J lost 1 base, with 13 bases between them. The CDR3 runs to 16 residues. The V gene's germline CDR1 is MDHEN and CDR2 SYDVKM. CDR3 amino acids: CASRAPSRSGANVLTF. CDR3 coding DNA: TGTGCCAGCAGAGCCCCCTCACGATCTGGGGCCAACGTCCTGACTTTC. Together with reference TRBV28 and TRBJ2-6, the CDR3 gives the full variable domain: DVKVTQSSRYLVKRTGEKVFLECVQDMDHENMFWYRQDPGLGLRLIYFSYDVKMKEKGDIPEGYSVSREKKERFSLILESASTNQTSMYLCASRAPSRSGANVLTFGAGSRLTVL.

The chain recombines TRBV7-9 with TRBJ1-2; D is perhaps TRBD1 (5 bases). CDR1 is SEHNR, CDR2 FQNEAQ, per germline (reference sequence). This CDR3 is 13 amino acids long. V gave up 8 bases and J gave up 2 bases, with 12 bases separating them. CDR3 in DNA: TGTGCCAGCGCGGGGGTCGTAAACTATGGCTACACCTTC. Its protein is CASAGVVNYGYTF.

CDR3 residues: CASSVGIAGGTQETQYF. The CDR3, as DNA: TGTGCCAGCAGCGTGGGGATAGCGGGGGGGACCCAAGAGACCCAGTACTTC. This chain connects TRBV9 to TRBJ2-5, with 11 nucleotides matching TRBD2. The CDR3 loop spans 17 amino acids. Germline V lookup: CDR1 SGDLS, CDR2 YYNGEE. After removal of 2 bases from V and 1 base from J, the junction contained 7 bases not matched to a gene.

V gene TRBV5-1 combines with J gene TRBJ2-1; TRBD1 aligns across 10 bases. CDR1 and CDR2 (germline): SGHRS, YFSETQ. V trimming: 0 bases; J trimming: 4 bases; junction bases outside the gene matches: 7. The CDR3 loop spans 17 amino acids. CDR3: CASSLGRDRGSYNEQFF. The CDR3 DNA is TGCGCCAGCAGCTTGGGCCGGGACAGGGGATCGTACAATGAGCAGTTCTTC.

CDR3 loop: CASSLSQGPLYEQYF. The CDR3 nucleotides read TGTGCCAGCAGCTTGAGCCAGGGTCCCCTCTACGAGCAGTACTTC. The chain combines TRBV7-9 with TRBJ2-7, with D maybe TRBD1 (5 bases). The CDR3 has 15 residues. V lost 3 bases to trimming and J lost 3 bases, with 15 bases between them. CDR1 SEHNR and CDR2 FQNEAQ come from the germline V gene (reference sequence).

The chain has TRBV5-1 and TRBJ2-1; maybe TRBD1 (5 bases). V was pared by 0 bases and J by 7 bases, with 14 bases between. From germline, CDR1 is SGHRS and CDR2 YFSETQ. The CDR3 contains 15 residues. CDR3 in DNA: TGCGCCAGCAGCTTGGAAGGGGCGCGGATGAATGAGCAGTTCTTC. Translating gives CASSLEGARMNEQFF.

The V gene is TRBV10-3, the J gene TRBJ1-1, with D tentatively TRBD1 (6 bases). The CDR3 is 14 amino acids. With 10 bases removed from V and 6 bases from J, the gap between germline ends came to 21 bases. Germline V gene lookup returns CDR1 ENHRY and CDR2 SYGVKD. The CDR3 reads CATETGQGSSEAFF. In DNA form, the CDR3 reads TGTGCCACGGAGACGGGGCAGGGGAGTTCTGAAGCTTTCTTT.

By proportion, this clone is large (0.1 to 1%). The chain uses TRBV7-6 and TRBJ1-2; weak D call: TRBD1 (6 bases). The germline V gene has CDR1 SGHVS and CDR2 FNYEAQ. The CDR3 has 14 amino acids. The V and J ends lost 5 bases and 4 bases respectively, with 14 bases between them. CDR3 DNA sequence: TGTGCCAGCAGCCCCGTCCGGACAGTCTATGGCTACACCTTC. Residues: CASSPVRTVYGYTF.

The V and J genes are TRBV24-1 and TRBJ2-3, with 9 bases aligning to TRBD2. Germline CDR1 reads KGHDR; CDR2 reads SFDVKD. CDR3 length: 16 amino acids. V lost 4 bases, J lost 3 bases, and 7 bases stayed unmatched. The CDR3 bases are TGTGCCACCAGTGAAGCTAGCGGGGCTAGAACAGATACGCAGTATTTT. Amino acids: CATSEASGARTDTQYF.

The table lists this clone with a count of one. J is TRBJ1-2 and V is TRBV25-1; D is perhaps TRBD1 (5 bases). With 2 bases removed from V and 8 bases from J, the gap between germline ends came to 12 bases. Looked up from germline, CDR1 is MGHDK and CDR2 is SYGVNS. The CDR3 loop spans 13 amino acids. CDR3 protein: CASSEVGGGGYTF. The CDR3, as DNA: TGTGCCAGCAGTGAAGTCGGGGGAGGCGGCTACACCTTC.

The J gene is TRBJ1-6, the V gene TRBV5-1; 8 bases fit TRBD1. V shed 7 bases, J shed 6 bases, and the junction held 6 bases outside the gene matches. Germline CDR1 is SGHRS and CDR2 is YFSETQ. The CDR3 totals 14 residues. In DNA, the CDR3 is TGCGCCAGCGCGACAGGGGTCAGTAATTCACCCCTCCACTTT. It is translated as CASATGVSNSPLHF.

The rearrangement joins TRBV7-2 to TRBJ2-7; tentative D call: TRBD1 (6 bases). The germline V and J ends were trimmed by 5 bases and 2 bases, with 19 bases remaining between them. CDR3 length equals 16 residues. Germline CDR1 SGHTA, CDR2 FQGNSA. Here the CDR3 reads CASSHFWDNPPYEQYF. CDR3 bases: TGTGCCAGCAGCCATTTCTGGGACAATCCACCCTACGAGCAGTACTTC.

The chain joins TRBV19 to TRBJ2-6; 8 bases align to TRBD1. Germline loops: CDR1 LNHDA, CDR2 SQIVND (reference sequence). CDR3 length equals 18 residues. Unmatched junction bases numbered 11, after V lost 5 bases and J lost 2 bases. The CDR3 DNA reads TGTGCCAGTAGTCACGGTAAGACAGGGGAAGCTGGGGCCAACGTCCTGACTTTC. Its protein product is CASSHGKTGEAGANVLTF.

The genes are TRBV6-6 and TRBJ2-7; 7 positions match TRBD2. The germline gives CDR1 MNHNY, CDR2 SVGAGI (reference sequence). The CDR3 is 14 amino acids. V gave up 6 bases and J gave up 3 bases; unmatched junction bases: 8. The CDR3 reads CASRQGDYRYEQYF. The CDR3 nucleotides are TGTGCCAGCAGGCAAGGGGACTACCGCTACGAGCAGTACTTC.

The table lists this clone with a count of one. CDR3 amino acids: CASSFYGATYEQYF. The CDR3 nucleotides are TGTGCCAGCAGTTTTTATGGGGCCACCTACGAGCAGTACTTC. The chain carries TRBV27 and TRBJ2-7, with D perhaps matching TRBD1 (5 bases). CDR1 and CDR2 (germline): MNHEY, SMNVEV (reference sequence). The CDR3 contains 14 residues. The V end lost 3 bases, the J end lost 2 bases, and 11 bases lay between the germline ends.

This chain connects TRBV19 to TRBJ1-3, with unresolved D. This CDR3 is built from 14 residues. V was pared by 6 bases and J by 0 bases, with 9 bases between. Germline V gene sequence: CDR1 LNHDA, CDR2 SQIVND (reference sequence). The CDR3 region has the DNA TGTGCCAGTAGAGTACGTAGCTCTGGAAACACCATATATTTT. It encodes CASRVRSSGNTIYF.

The V call is TRBV11-1, the J call TRBJ1-2; D perhaps matches TRBD1 (5 bases). Germline V gives CDR1 SGHAT, CDR2 FQDESV (reference sequence). The CDR3 is 12 residues long. The V end was cut by 6 bases, the J end by 3 bases, with 8 bases between. Here the CDR3 reads CASRGDYYGYTF. Written as DNA, the CDR3 is TGTGCCAGCAGGGGGGACTACTATGGCTACACCTTC.

The chain uses TRBV5-5 and TRBJ2-2; 10 bases agree with TRBD1. The CDR3 totals 16 residues. The J segment lost 5 bases and the V segment lost 5 bases, leaving 9 bases of the junction unmatched. Germline CDR1 is SGHKS and CDR2 is YYEKEE (reference sequence). The CDR3 region is CASSPRQGARTGELFF. In nucleotides, the CDR3 is TGTGCCAGCAGTCCCAGACAGGGGGCAAGGACCGGGGAGCTGTTTTTT.

The chain recombines TRBV19 with TRBJ2-3; 8 nucleotides match TRBD1. V was pared by 4 bases and J by 1 base, with 7 bases of the junction left unmatched. Germline CDR1 LNHDA, CDR2 SQIVND (reference sequence). The CDR3 runs to 16 residues. The CDR3 loop is CASSTRQGSGTDTQYF. CDR3 nucleotide sequence: TGTGCCAGTAGTACCAGACAGGGGAGCGGCACAGATACGCAGTATTTT. Full variable domain (missing parts from reference TRBV19 and TRBJ2-3): DGGITQSPKYLFRKEGQNVTLSCEQNLNHDAMYWYRQDPGQGLRLIYYSQIVNDFQKGDIAEGYSVSREKKESFPLTVTSAQKNPTAFYLCASSTRQGSGTDTQYFGPGTRLTVL.

Written as DNA, the CDR3 is TGTGCCAGCAGCTTAAGGCAGGGGGCGCGTGAAAAACTGTTTTTT. This translates into CASSLRQGAREKLFF. The genes are TRBV7-9 and TRBJ1-4; 8 nucleotides agree with TRBD1. The CDR3 is made up of 15 amino acids. Germline V gene sequence: CDR1 SEHNR, CDR2 FQNEAQ (reference sequence). The J segment lost 7 bases and the V segment lost 2 bases, leaving 6 bases of the junction unmatched.